This entry lists 13 T cell receptor beta chains sequenced from one sample in a study of cytomegalovirus exposure and HLA in healthy donors. Assay used: immunoSEQ multiplex PCR; TCRdb lists only in-frame clones, some missing. The data contain approximately 170,000 clones, around 81% of them seen just once; the ten biggest clones take up 2% to 2.5%. Material for sequencing was PBMCs. Receptors originate from a man younger than 40 in good health and CMV-seropositive.

V gene TRBV6-5 combines with J gene TRBJ2-3, with a tentative D call TRBD2 (6 bases). Per the germline V gene, CDR1 is MNHEY and CDR2 is SVGAGI. CDR3 length: 15 amino acids. Trimming shortened V by 2 bases and J by 2 bases, and 11 bases separated the two germline ends. The DNA for the CDR3 is TGTGCCAGCAGTTACGGCGCGGGGTTCACAGATACGCAGTATTTT. The encoded protein is CASSYGAGFTDTQYF.

The chain is built from TRBV5-1 and TRBJ2-1; TRBD2 matches 12 bases. This CDR3 has 16 amino acids. The V gene's germline CDR1 is SGHRS and CDR2 YFSETQ. V was clipped by 4 bases and J by 4 bases; unmatched bases: 6. CDR3 sequence reads: CASSDPTSGGYNEQFF. The CDR3 DNA reads TGCGCCAGCAGCGACCCGACTAGCGGGGGTTACAATGAGCAGTTCTTC.

The genes are TRBV5-6 and TRBJ1-5; D is unresolved. The length of the CDR3 is 13 residues. The V end lost 2 bases, the J end lost 2 bases, and 5 bases lay between the germline ends. The germline V gene encodes CDR1 SGHDT and CDR2 YYEEEE. CDR3 in DNA: TGTGCCAGCAGCTTAGCCGGCAATCAGCCCCAGCATTTT. Its protein product is CASSLAGNQPQHF.

This sequence joins TRBV5-1 and TRBJ1-1; tentative D call: TRBD1 (6 bases). The CDR3 runs 14 residues. CDR1 is SGHRS, CDR2 YFSETQ, per germline. V lost 5 bases to trimming and J lost 5 bases, with 16 bases between them. This CDR3 is CASRQTGQETEAFF. The CDR3 coding sequence is TGCGCCAGCAGACAGACAGGTCAGGAGACTGAAGCTTTCTTT. Full variable domain (remainder filled in from reference TRBV5-1 and TRBJ1-1): KAGVTQTPRYLIKTRGQQVTLSCSPISGHRSVSWYQQTPGQGLQFLFEYFSETQRNKGNFPGRFSGRQFSNSRSEMNVSTLELGDSALYLCASRQTGQETEAFFGQGTRLTVV.

The chain has TRBV5-1 and TRBJ2-1; TRBD2 matches 8 bases. CDR3 length: 14 residues. CDR1 is SGHRS, CDR2 YFSETQ, per germline. Trimming at V came to 1 base and at J to 7 bases, leaving 4 bases not matched to a gene. The CDR3 DNA is TGCGCCAGCAGCTTGTCGGGGGGGCTAAATGAGCAGTTCTTC. Protein sequence: CASSLSGGLNEQFF.

The chain joins TRBV7-6 to TRBJ2-2; 9 positions agree with TRBD1. V trimming: 3 bases; J trimming: 6 bases; junction bases outside the gene matches: 5. This CDR3 is built from 15 residues. The germline gives CDR1 SGHVS, CDR2 FNYEAQ. CDR3 DNA sequence: TGTGCCAGCAGCTTTACAGGGGGCGCCTCCGGGGAGCTGTTTTTT. Translating it yields CASSFTGGASGELFF. The complete variable domain, with remaining parts taken from reference TRBV7-6 and TRBJ2-2, reads GAGVSQSPRYKVTKRGQDVALRCDPISGHVSLYWYRQALGQGPEFLTYFNYEAQQDKSGLPNDRFSAERPEGSISTLTIQRTEQRDSAMYRCASSFTGGASGELFFGEGSRLTVL.

A note on this clone: The same CDR3 arises from other DNA sequences in this sample as well. The rearrangement links TRBV15 to TRBJ2-5, with D unresolved. Looked up from germline, CDR1 is LNHNV and CDR2 is YYDKDF (reference sequence). The CDR3 is 14 amino acids. V lost 0 bases to trimming and J lost 2 bases, with 7 bases between them. Here the CDR3 reads CATSRDPGQETQYF. In nucleotides, the CDR3 is TGTGCCACCAGCAGAGATCCCGGGCAAGAGACCCAGTACTTC.

The V and J genes are TRBV11-2 and TRBJ2-5, with 8 bases identical to TRBD1. The V gene's germline CDR1 is SGHAT and CDR2 FQNNGV. Trimming removed 2 bases from V and 3 bases from J; junction bases left unmatched: 2. CDR3 length equals 14 residues. As DNA, the CDR3 is TGTGCCAGCAGCTTATACAGGGGGGAAGAGACCCAGTACTTC. Its translation is CASSLYRGEETQYF.

The V call is TRBV30, the J call TRBJ2-5; D not certain. From germline, CDR1 is GTSNPN and CDR2 SVGIG (reference sequence). The CDR3 totals 12 residues. Trimming took off 0 bases at V and 9 bases at J, with 11 bases between the two ends. The CDR3 sequence: CAWSVLERSQYF. CDR3 nucleotides: TGTGCCTGGAGTGTATTGGAGAGGTCCCAGTACTTC.

V is TRBV28 and J is TRBJ1-2, with D perhaps matching TRBD1 (6 bases). Trimming shortened V by 5 bases and J by 8 bases, and 15 bases separated the two germline ends. Germline lookup yields CDR1 MDHEN and CDR2 SYDVKM. The CDR3 runs 13 residues. This chain's CDR3 is CASSLGGVPGYTF. As DNA, the CDR3 is TGTGCCAGCAGTCTAGGGGGAGTGCCGGGCTACACCTTC.

V usage is TRBV15 and J usage is TRBJ1-2; the D is unclear. This CDR3 comprises 16 residues. Germline V CDR1 and CDR2: LNHNV, YYDKDF (reference sequence). V was trimmed by 3 bases and J by 2 bases, leaving 16 bases between them. For the CDR3, the DNA is TGTGCCACCAGCAGGGCTTACGGAGTTACGAACTATGGCTACACCTTC. Translating gives CATSRAYGVTNYGYTF.

This clone appeared a single time. The chain couples TRBV11-2 to TRBJ2-1; D is unresolved. V lost 2 bases and J lost 7, with 9 bases in between. Germline V CDR1 and CDR2: SGHAT, FQNNGV. There are 13 residues in the CDR3. CDR3 loop: CASSLSGPNEQFF. In DNA, the CDR3 is TGTGCCAGCAGCTTATCGGGTCCGAATGAGCAGTTCTTC.

This rearrangement joins TRBV5-1 to TRBJ1-3; 8 bases align to TRBD1. Germline lookup yields CDR1 SGHRS and CDR2 YFSETQ. CDR3 length: 16 amino acids. V trimming: 5 bases; J trimming: 3 bases; junction bases outside the gene matches: 10. The CDR3 loop reads CASRQTPGTGGNTIYF. DNA of the CDR3: TGCGCCAGCAGGCAAACCCCCGGGACAGGTGGAAACACCATATATTTT.